Sequencing of this T cell receptor beta chain was carried out in a study of shared clonotypes between healthy human individuals. Study-level information: Three plates were used per donor for CD4 naive, three for CD4 memory, two for CD8 naive and one for CD8 memory. Regarding the study as a whole: For sorted subsets, rarefaction showed incomplete sequencing despite large depth. Among a few donors, about 4.6% of naive CD4 clonotypes were found in common.

Genomic DNA (from each subset) was split evenly across several immunoSEQ plates. Produced via immunoSEQ multiplex PCR; TCRdb's table is partial and in-frame only. This table holds 1.4 million or so clones, approximately 98.5% found once. This clone was recorded only once. Its antigen is still unknown. The sequenced sample was naive CD4+ T cells sorted from blood. Subset noted: CD45RA+ positively selected. The receptor's source is a man aged 30 to 39 in good health.

The CDR3 loop is CASSDRRYNEQFF. The CDR3 DNA reads as TGTGCCAGCAGCGACCGACGGTACAATGAGCAGTTCTTC. The rearrangement joins TRBV9 to TRBJ2-1; D unclear. Between the trimmed V and J ends, which lost 3 bases and 4 bases, there was a span of 8 bases. The germline V gene encodes CDR1 SGDLS and CDR2 YYNGEE. The CDR3 is made up of 13 amino acids.